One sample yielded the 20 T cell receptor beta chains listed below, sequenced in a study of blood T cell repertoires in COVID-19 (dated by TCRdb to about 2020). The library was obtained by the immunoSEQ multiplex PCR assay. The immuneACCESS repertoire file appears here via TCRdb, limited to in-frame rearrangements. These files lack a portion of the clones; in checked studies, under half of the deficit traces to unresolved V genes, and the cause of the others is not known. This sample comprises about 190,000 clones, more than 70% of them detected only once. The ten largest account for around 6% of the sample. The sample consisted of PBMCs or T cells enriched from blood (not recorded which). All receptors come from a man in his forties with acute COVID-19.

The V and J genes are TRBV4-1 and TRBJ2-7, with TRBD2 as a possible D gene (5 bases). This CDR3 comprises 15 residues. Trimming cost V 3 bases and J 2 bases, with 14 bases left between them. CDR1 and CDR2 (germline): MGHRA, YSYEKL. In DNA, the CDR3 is TGCGCCAGCAGCCAGACCAGCGGATCTACCTACGAGCAGTACTTC. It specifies CASSQTSGSTYEQYF.

The CDR3 here is CASSMRSGGADTQYF. As DNA, the CDR3 is TGTGCCAGTAGTATGCGTTCGGGAGGCGCAGATACGCAGTATTTT. This chain connects TRBV19 to TRBJ2-3; 7 bases are shared with TRBD2. This CDR3 has 15 residues. In germline, CDR1 is LNHDA, CDR2 SQIVND (reference sequence). V gave up 3 bases and J gave up 4 bases; unmatched junction bases: 7. The entire variable domain, with the rest obtained from reference TRBV19 and TRBJ2-3, is as follows: DGGITQSPKYLFRKEGQNVTLSCEQNLNHDAMYWYRQDPGQGLRLIYYSQIVNDFQKGDIAEGYSVSREKKESFPLTVTSAQKNPTAFYLCASSMRSGGADTQYFGPGTRLTVL.

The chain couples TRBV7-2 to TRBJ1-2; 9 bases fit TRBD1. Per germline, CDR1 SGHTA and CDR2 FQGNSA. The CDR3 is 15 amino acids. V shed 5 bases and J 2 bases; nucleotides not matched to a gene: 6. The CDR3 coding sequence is TGTGCCAGCAGCCGTCAGACAGGGGGGAACTATGGCTACACCTTC. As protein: CASSRQTGGNYGYTF.

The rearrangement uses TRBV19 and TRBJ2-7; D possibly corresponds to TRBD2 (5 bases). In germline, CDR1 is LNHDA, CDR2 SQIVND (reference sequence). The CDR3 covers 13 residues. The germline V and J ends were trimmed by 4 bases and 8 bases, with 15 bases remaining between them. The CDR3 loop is CASSRELLEQQYF. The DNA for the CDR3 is TGTGCCAGTAGTAGGGAGCTTCTCGAGCAGCAGTACTTC. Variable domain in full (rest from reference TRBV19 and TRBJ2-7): DGGITQSPKYLFRKEGQNVTLSCEQNLNHDAMYWYRQDPGQGLRLIYYSQIVNDFQKGDIAEGYSVSREKKESFPLTVTSAQKNPTAFYLCASSRELLEQQYFGPGTRLTVT.

The CDR3: CASGDRLYEQYF. In nucleotides, the CDR3 is TGTGCCAGCGGGGACAGGCTTTACGAGCAGTACTTC. This rearrangement joins TRBV25-1 to TRBJ2-7; TRBD1 matches 8 bases. This CDR3 is 12 amino acids long. V gave up 8 bases and J gave up 4 bases; unmatched junction bases: 4. Per germline, CDR1 MGHDK and CDR2 SYGVNS.

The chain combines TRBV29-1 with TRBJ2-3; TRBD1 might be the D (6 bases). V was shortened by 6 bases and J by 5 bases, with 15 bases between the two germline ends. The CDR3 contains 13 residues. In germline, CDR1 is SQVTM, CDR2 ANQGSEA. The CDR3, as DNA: TGCAGCGTCTTACCTCAGGGGATAGATACGCAGTATTTT. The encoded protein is CSVLPQGIDTQYF.

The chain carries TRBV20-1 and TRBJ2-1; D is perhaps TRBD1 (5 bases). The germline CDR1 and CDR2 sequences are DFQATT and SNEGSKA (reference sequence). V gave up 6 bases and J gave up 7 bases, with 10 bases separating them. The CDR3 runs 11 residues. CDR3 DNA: TGCAGTGCAGGGAAGGGGAATGAGCAGTTCTTC. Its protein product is CSAGKGNEQFF.

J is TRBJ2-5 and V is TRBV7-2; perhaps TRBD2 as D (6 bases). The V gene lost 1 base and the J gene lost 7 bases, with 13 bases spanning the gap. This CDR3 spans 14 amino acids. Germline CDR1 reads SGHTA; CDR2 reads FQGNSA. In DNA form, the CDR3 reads TGTGCCAGCAGCTTAGTACGCCGGGAGCGGACCCAGTACTTC. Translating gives CASSLVRRERTQYF.

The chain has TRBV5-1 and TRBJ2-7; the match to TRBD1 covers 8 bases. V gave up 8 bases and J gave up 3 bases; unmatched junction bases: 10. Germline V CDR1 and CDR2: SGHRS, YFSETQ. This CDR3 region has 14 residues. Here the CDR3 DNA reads TGCGCCAGTGGGACCGGGACAGGCGACTACGAGCAGTACTTC. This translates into CASGTGTGDYEQYF.

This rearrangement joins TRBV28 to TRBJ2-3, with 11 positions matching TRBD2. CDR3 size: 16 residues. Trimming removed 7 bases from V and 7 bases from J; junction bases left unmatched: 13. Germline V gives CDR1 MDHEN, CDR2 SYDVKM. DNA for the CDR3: TGTGCCAGCACCACTTTTCTAGCGGGAGGATTTCATACGCAGTATTTT. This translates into CASTTFLAGGFHTQYF.

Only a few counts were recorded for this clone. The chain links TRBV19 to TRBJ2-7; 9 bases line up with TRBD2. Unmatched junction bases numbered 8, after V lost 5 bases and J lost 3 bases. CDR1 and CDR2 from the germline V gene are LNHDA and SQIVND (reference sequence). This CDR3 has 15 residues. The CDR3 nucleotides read TGTGCCAGTAGTCCAGCGGGAGGAATAAACTACGAGCAGTACTTC. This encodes CASSPAGGINYEQYF.

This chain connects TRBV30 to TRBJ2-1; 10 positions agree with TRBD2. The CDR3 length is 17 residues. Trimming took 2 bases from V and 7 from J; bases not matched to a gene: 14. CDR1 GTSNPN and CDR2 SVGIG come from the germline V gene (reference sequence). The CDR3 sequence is CAWSPLGLAGEKNEQFF. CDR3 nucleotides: TGTGCCTGGAGTCCATTGGGGCTAGCGGGAGAGAAAAATGAGCAGTTCTTC.

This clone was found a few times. CDR3 loop: CASSIGGGDYEQYF. CDR3 DNA sequence: TGTGCCAGCAGCATAGGAGGAGGAGACTACGAGCAGTACTTC. The V and J genes are TRBV7-9 and TRBJ2-7; TRBD2 is a possible D gene (5 bases). Trimming took off 5 bases at V and 3 bases at J, with 14 bases between the two ends. This CDR3 has 14 amino acids. Germline V CDR1 and CDR2: SEHNR, FQNEAQ (reference sequence).

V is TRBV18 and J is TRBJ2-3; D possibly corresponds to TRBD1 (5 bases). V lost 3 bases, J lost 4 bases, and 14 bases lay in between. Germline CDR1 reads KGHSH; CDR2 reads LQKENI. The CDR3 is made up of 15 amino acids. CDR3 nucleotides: TGTGCCAGCTCACCGGAGCAGGGCTGGTCAGATACGCAGTATTTT. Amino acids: CASSPEQGWSDTQYF.

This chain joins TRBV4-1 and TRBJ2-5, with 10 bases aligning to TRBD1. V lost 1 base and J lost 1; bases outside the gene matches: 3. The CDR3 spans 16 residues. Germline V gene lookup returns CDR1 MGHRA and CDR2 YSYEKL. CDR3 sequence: CASSQGRDRGQETQYF. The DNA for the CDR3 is TGCGCCAGCAGCCAAGGGCGGGACAGGGGCCAAGAGACCCAGTACTTC.

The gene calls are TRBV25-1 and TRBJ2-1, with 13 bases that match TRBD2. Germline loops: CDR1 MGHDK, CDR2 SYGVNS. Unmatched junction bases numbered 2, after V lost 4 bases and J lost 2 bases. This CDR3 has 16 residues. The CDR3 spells CASSVGLAGPYNEQFF. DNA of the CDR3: TGTGCCAGCAGTGTGGGACTAGCGGGACCCTACAATGAGCAGTTCTTC. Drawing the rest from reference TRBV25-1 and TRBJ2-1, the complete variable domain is EADIYQTPRYLVIGTGKKITLECSQTMGHDKMYWYQQDPGMELHLIHYSYGVNSTEKGDLSSESTVSRIRTEHFPLTLESARPSHTSQYLCASSVGLAGPYNEQFFGPGTRLTVL.

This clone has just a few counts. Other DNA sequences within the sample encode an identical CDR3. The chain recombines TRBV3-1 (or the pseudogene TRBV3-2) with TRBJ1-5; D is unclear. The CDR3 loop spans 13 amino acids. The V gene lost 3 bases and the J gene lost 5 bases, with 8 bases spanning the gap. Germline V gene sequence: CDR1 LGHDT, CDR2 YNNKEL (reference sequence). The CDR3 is CASSQAPDQPQHF. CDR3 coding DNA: TGTGCCAGCAGCCAGGCACCAGATCAGCCCCAGCATTTT.

CDR3 protein: CASSIDGYNEQFF. DNA for the CDR3: TGTGCCAGTAGTATAGACGGCTACAATGAGCAGTTCTTC. This chain joins TRBV19 and TRBJ2-1; D is ambiguous. Germline V lookup: CDR1 LNHDA, CDR2 SQIVND (reference sequence). Trimming left V 0 bases short and J 3 bases short, with 3 bases between. The CDR3 loop spans 13 amino acids.

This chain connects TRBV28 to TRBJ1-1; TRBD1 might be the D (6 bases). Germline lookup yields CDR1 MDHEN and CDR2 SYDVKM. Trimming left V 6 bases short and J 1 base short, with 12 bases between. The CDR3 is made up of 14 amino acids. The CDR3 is CASRIQGWNTEAFF. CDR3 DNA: TGTGCCAGCAGAATACAGGGTTGGAACACTGAAGCTTTCTTT.

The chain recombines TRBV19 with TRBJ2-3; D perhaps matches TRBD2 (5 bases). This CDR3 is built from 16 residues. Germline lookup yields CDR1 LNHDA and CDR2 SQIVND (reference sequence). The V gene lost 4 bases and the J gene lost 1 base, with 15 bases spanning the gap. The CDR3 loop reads CASSTSGISRTDTQYF. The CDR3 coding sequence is TGTGCCAGTAGTACCTCCGGGATCTCCCGCACAGATACGCAGTATTTT.